The 26 T cell receptor beta chains given below trace back to one sample, sequenced in a study of blood T cells in healthy people across ages. Sample-barcoded 5' priming and a J-beta primer mix drove a second PCR of about 7 to 11 cycles. TCRdb called the 5' RACE reads again in MiXCR, with one record for every CDR3 protein. The sample holds approximately 800,000 distinct CDR3 sequences, roughly 35% seen once. The sample comprised blood. These receptors came from a man younger than 35 in good health.

This clonotype showed up many times. The V call is TRBV7-2, the J call TRBJ1-1, with D hard to call. Trimming left V 1 base short and J 4 bases short, with 10 bases between. CDR1 SGHTA and CDR2 FQGNSA come from the germline V gene. This CDR3 region has 14 residues. CDR3: CASSLDRGATEAFF. The CDR3 DNA follows: TGTGCCAGCAGCTTAGACCGTGGCGCCACTGAAGCTTTCTTT.

The V gene is TRBV6-6, the J gene TRBJ2-3, with 7 bases lining up with TRBD2. CDR1 is MNHNY and CDR2 is SVGAGI in the germline V gene (reference sequence). There are 15 residues in the CDR3. V lost 6 bases to trimming and J lost 5 bases; unmatched junction nucleotides: 11. CDR3 in amino acids: CASSSTSTVIDTQYF. CDR3 sequence (DNA): TGTGCCAGCAGCTCGACTAGCACGGTGATAGATACGCAGTATTTT.

This clonotype was counted once. V is TRBV7-9 and J is TRBJ2-2, with 12 bases matching TRBD2. The CDR3 extends over 15 amino acids. The ends lost 8 bases at V and 7 bases at J; junction bases unmatched: 8. Germline V CDR1 and CDR2: SEHNR, FQNEAQ (reference sequence). The CDR3 DNA reads as TGTGCCAGCGAAGCTAGCGGGAGGGCTAGCGGGGAGCTGTTTTTT. It encodes CASEASGRASGELFF.

This clonotype was recorded only once. The germline gene is not matched at one end of the junction; a read error may be the cause. V gene TRBV11-2 combines with J gene TRBJ2-6; D gene uncertain. The length of the CDR3 is 14 residues. Germline V gene sequence: CDR1 SGHAT, CDR2 FQNNGV. The CDR3 loop reads CAGSLRVGANVLTF. In DNA form, the CDR3 reads TGTGCCGGCAGCTTACGAGTTGGGGCCAACGTCCTGACTTTC. The full variable domain, rest sourced from reference TRBV11-2 and TRBJ2-6, is EAGVAQSPRYKIIEKRQSVAFWCNPISGHATLYWYQQILGQGPKLLIQFQNNGVVDDSQLPKDRFSAERLKGVDSTLKIQPAKLEDSAVYLCAGSLRVGANVLTFGAGSRLTVL.

This chain connects TRBV6-6 to TRBJ2-1; 9 positions match TRBD1. From germline, CDR1 is MNHNY and CDR2 SVGAGI (reference sequence). V was clipped by 5 bases and J by 8 bases; unmatched bases: 7. The length of the CDR3 is 14 residues. CDR3 protein: CASSPRDRVHEQFF. The CDR3 nucleotides read TGTGCCAGCAGTCCACGGGACAGGGTTCATGAGCAGTTCTTC.

This clonotype was recorded a few times. The chain carries TRBV5-1 and TRBJ1-1; 7 positions agree with TRBD1. Trimming removed 5 bases from V and 0 bases from J; junction bases left unmatched: 1. There are 13 residues in the CDR3. Germline V CDR1 and CDR2: SGHRS, YFSETQ. CDR3 loop: CASRGTVNTEAFF. The CDR3 coding sequence is TGCGCCAGCAGGGGGACAGTGAACACTGAAGCTTTCTTT.

This clonotype was detected a few times. The chain links TRBV10-3 to TRBJ1-2, with 8 bases identical to TRBD1. Germline V gene data show CDR1 as ENHRY and CDR2 as SYGVKD. The CDR3 has 13 residues. After removal of 8 bases from V and 3 bases from J, the junction contained 5 bases not matched to a gene. The CDR3 bases are TGTGCCATCGCGGCAGGGGGCCACTATGGCTACACCTTC. This encodes CAIAAGGHYGYTF.

This clonotype was picked up many times. The chain employs TRBV14 and TRBJ2-3, with D perhaps being TRBD1 or TRBD2 (5 bases each). The CDR3 consists of 14 residues. The V gene lost 4 bases and the J gene lost 3 bases, with 11 bases spanning the gap. CDR1 and CDR2 (germline): SGHDN, FVKESK. The CDR3 nucleotides read TGTGCCAGCAGCCGGGGACGGGTGACAGATACGCAGTATTTT. It encodes CASSRGRVTDTQYF. The full variable domain, rest sourced from reference TRBV14 and TRBJ2-3, is EAGVTQFPSHSVIEKGQTVTLRCDPISGHDNLYWYRRVMGKEIKFLLHFVKESKQDESGMPNNRFLAERTGGTYSTLKVQPAELEDSGVYFCASSRGRVTDTQYFGPGTRLTVL.

This clonotype has just a few counts. The V and J genes are TRBV7-2 and TRBJ2-1; 8 bases align to TRBD1. The germline CDR1 and CDR2 sequences are SGHTA and FQGNSA. The CDR3 extends over 16 amino acids. The ends lost 5 bases at V and 1 base at J; junction bases unmatched: 7. The CDR3 bases are TGTGCCAGCAGCAGTAGACAGGGGTCGTCCTACAATGAGCAGTTCTTC. This encodes CASSSRQGSSYNEQFF.

Only a few counts were recorded for this clonotype. CDR3 coding DNA: TGTGCCAGCAGTCGGACCGGGACAGGGTCTGTTGGAGGCTACACCTTC. Protein product: CASSRTGTGSVGGYTF. V is TRBV12-3 or TRBV12-4 and J is TRBJ1-2; TRBD1 matches at 9 bases. The CDR3 is made up of 16 amino acids. Trimming removed 5 bases from V and 8 bases from J; junction bases left unmatched: 15.

This clonotype was recorded a few times. The CDR3 loop is CASSLVISNEKLFF. CDR3 nucleotide sequence: TGTGCCAGCAGCTTAGTGATCTCTAATGAAAAACTGTTTTTT. The V call is TRBV7-9, the J call TRBJ1-4; D is ambiguous. There are 14 residues in the CDR3. V was shortened by 1 base and J by 3 bases, with 6 bases between the two germline ends. The germline gives CDR1 SEHNR, CDR2 FQNEAQ (reference sequence).

The V and J genes are TRBV14 and TRBJ1-2; tentatively, D is TRBD1 (5 bases). Germline loops: CDR1 SGHDN, CDR2 FVKESK. V gave up 5 bases and J gave up 2 bases, with 12 bases separating them. The CDR3 runs to 14 residues. The CDR3 coding sequence is TGTGCCAGCAGCGGGGCAGGCTTGAACTATGGCTACACCTTC. This gives the protein CASSGAGLNYGYTF.

Only a few counts were recorded for this clonotype. The V and J genes are TRBV30 and TRBJ2-3, with no clear D. Germline V gene data show CDR1 as GTSNPN and CDR2 as SVGIG (reference sequence). V shed 0 bases and J shed 0 bases, with 7 bases lying between them. This CDR3 contains 14 residues. This CDR3 reads CAWSVRLSTDTQYF. CDR3 nucleotides: TGTGCCTGGAGTGTACGGCTTAGCACAGATACGCAGTATTTT.

This clonotype has at least ten counts. This chain connects TRBV12-3 or TRBV12-4 to TRBJ2-1; 11 bases are a match to TRBD2. This CDR3 has 15 residues. Trimming removed 7 bases from V and 5 bases from J; junction bases left unmatched: 7. The CDR3 reads CASILGLAENNEQFF. The CDR3 coding sequence is TGTGCCAGCATACTGGGACTAGCGGAGAACAATGAGCAGTTCTTC.

The chain has TRBV5-1 and TRBJ1-2; D gene ambiguous. Germline loops: CDR1 SGHRS, CDR2 YFSETQ. The ends were cut back, 4 bases at V and 2 bases at J, with 15 bases in the middle. CDR3 length: 15 residues. The CDR3 DNA follows: TGCGCCAGCAGCACCCGGACGGAGGCCAACTATGGCTACACCTTC. Its translation: CASSTRTEANYGYTF.

In this sample, this clonotype turned up a few times. The chain joins TRBV27 to TRBJ2-1; D is possibly TRBD2 (7 bases). Trimming left V 5 bases short and J 10 bases short, with 15 bases between. CDR1 and CDR2 from the germline V gene are MNHEY and SMNVEV (reference sequence). The CDR3 runs 13 residues. CDR3 bases: TGTGCCAGCAGTACTTACAGGGAGGGCGAGCAGTTCTTC. Residues: CASSTYREGEQFF.

As to this clonotype: One base away lies a much larger clone, so this may be a sequencing read error. The V gene is TRBV29-1, the J gene TRBJ1-1; TRBD1 might be the D (5 bases). The CDR3 is 12 residues long. Germline values: CDR1 SQVTM, CDR2 ANQGSEA. The CDR3 DNA sequence: TGCAGCGTTGCAGGGCTAGGCACTGGAGCTTTCTTT. It is translated as CSVAGLGTGAFF.

The genes are TRBV25-1 and TRBJ1-2; D remains ambiguous. V was clipped by 4 bases and J by 7 bases, with 13 bases between them. Germline V gives CDR1 MGHDK, CDR2 SYGVNS. The CDR3 covers 13 residues. This CDR3 is CASSALGATGYTF. The CDR3 DNA reads as TGTGCCAGCAGTGCTCTCGGAGCGACTGGCTACACCTTC.

Regarding this clonotype: Its ends do not fully match the called genes, so a read error is possible. The CDR3 spells CVSNGGGGYGYTF. In DNA form, the CDR3 reads TGTGTCAGCAACGGGGGAGGAGGCTATGGCTACACCTTC. The chain recombines TRBV9 with TRBJ1-2; tentatively, D is TRBD1 (5 bases). The CDR3 covers 13 residues. Germline loops: CDR1 SGDLS, CDR2 YYNGEE.

V and J are TRBV7-2 and TRBJ2-4; D not resolved. V was pared by 1 base and J by 3 bases, with 16 bases between. CDR1 and CDR2 (germline): SGHTA, FQGNSA. There are 17 residues in the CDR3. CDR3 in amino acids: CASSLDPADLGKNIQYF. CDR3 DNA: TGTGCCAGCAGCTTAGATCCGGCAGACTTAGGCAAAAACATTCAGTACTTC.

This clonotype came up a few times. J is TRBJ1-4 and V is TRBV6-6; D gene uncertain. V shed 6 bases and J shed 5 bases, with 16 bases lying between them. The CDR3 length is 15 residues. Germline CDR1 MNHNY, CDR2 SVGAGI (reference sequence). CDR3 sequence: CASSPRRNLNEKLFF. CDR3 in DNA: TGTGCCAGCAGCCCCCGCCGGAATCTAAATGAAAAACTGTTTTTT.

Concerning this clonotype: A much larger clone is a single base away; this may be a read error. DNA for the CDR3: TGCGCCAGCAGCTTGGTCGACAGCCAAGCGACCCAGTACTTC. Protein sequence: CASSLVDSQATQYF. This sequence joins TRBV5-1 and TRBJ2-5, with D perhaps TRBD1 (5 bases). Germline V gives CDR1 SGHRS, CDR2 YFSETQ. The CDR3 extends over 14 amino acids. Complete variable domain (other parts from reference TRBV5-1 and TRBJ2-5): KAGVTQTPRYLIKTRGQQVTLSCSPISGHRSVSWYQQTPGQGLQFLFEYFSETQRNKGNFPGRFSGRQFSNSRSEMNVSTLELGDSALYLCASSLVDSQATQYFGPGTRLLVL.

Details on this clonotype: A much larger clone lies one base from this, so it may be a read error. The chain recombines TRBV10-3 with TRBJ1-2, with 7 bases identical to TRBD1. Germline-derived CDR1 and CDR2 are ENHRY and SYGVKD. The CDR3 spans 13 residues. CDR3 in amino acids: CVISTDRASGYTF. CDR3 nucleotides: TGTGTCATCAGTACTGACAGGGCGAGTGGCTACACCTTC.

The chain employs TRBV5-1 and TRBJ2-6; TRBD2 is a possible D gene (6 bases). This CDR3 is 16 amino acids long. V lost 5 bases and J 0 bases, leaving 12 bases between the germline ends. Germline CDR1 SGHRS, CDR2 YFSETQ. The CDR3 region has the DNA TGCGCCAGCAGTGGGCAGGACTACTCTGGGGCCAACGTCCTGACTTTC. Translation: CASSGQDYSGANVLTF.

V usage is TRBV3-1 and J usage is TRBJ2-4; no definite D call. TRBJ2-7 explains the end of the DNA better; the J call may be wrong. The CDR3 extends over 16 amino acids. Germline lookup yields CDR1 LGHDT and CDR2 YNNKEL (reference sequence). The CDR3 DNA reads as TGTGCCAGCAGCCGTTCATCATCCCCGTTTAGAGACGAGCAGTACTTC. As protein: CASSRSSSPFRDEQYF.

The chain has TRBV28 and TRBJ1-2; D unresolved. Germline assignment: CDR1 MDHEN and CDR2 SYDVKM. V was trimmed by 6 bases and J by 1 base, leaving 9 bases between them. CDR3 length: 13 residues. The CDR3 DNA follows: TGTGCCAGCAGGGACTTAGGTAACTATGGCTACACCTTC. Its translation: CASRDLGNYGYTF.